The present T cell receptor beta chain was sequenced within a study of T cells in Graves' hyperthyroidism and ophthalmopathy. Reasons for excluding patients were uncontrolled infection, other autoimmune disease, pregnancy or lactation. Clinical symptoms, serum thyroxine and TRAb, thyroid ultrasound and orbital computed tomography together formed the diagnostic basis. V lost 3 bases, J lost 10 bases, and 16 bases lay in between. This CDR3 region has 15 residues. Germline CDR1 reads LNHNV; CDR2 reads YYDKDF (reference sequence). It was RNA transcripts that yielded the amplified TCR beta CDR3 regions. HTBI primers were the set used in a first-round RT-PCR of the TCR CDR3. TCRdb ran MiXCR on the multiplex PCR reads and lists one entry per CDR3 protein. The sample lists more than 500,000 distinct CDR3 sequences; roughly 50% were seen once. Study observations and caveats: Classification by a 13 V-J model distinguished ophthalmopathy from stable hyperthyroidism. Peripheral blood also featured most of the thyroid clonotypes expanded above 0.001.

Comments on this clonotype: Its antigen remains unknown.

Sequencing used peripheral blood or thyroid tissue (not recorded which). The sequence was obtained from an adult woman with Graves' disease, either hyperthyroidism or ophthalmopathy (not recorded which). V gene TRBV15 combines with J gene TRBJ1-6; D is uncertain. The CDR3 sequence is CATSSDSDGFSPLHF. The CDR3 DNA is TGTGCCACCAGCAGTGATTCGGACGGATTCTCACCCCTCCACTTT.